The rows below give T cell receptor beta chains drawn from one sample of a study of T cell repertoires in cytomegalovirus infection. Antigens of these TCRs are unknown. TCRdb re-derived calls from the reads in MiXCR, one entry per CDR3 protein. The sample carries roughly 730,000 distinct CDR3 sequences, roughly 33% recorded once. The sequencing here drew on cultured PBMCs, taken from culture after CMV antigen stimulation. All receptors derive from a human donor in good health (CMV status not recorded). Some clones in this sample may be carry-over from other donors' samples. Both conserved end residues are part of each CDR3. Each record gives: clone size, V gene, J gene, CDR3 length, D gene, CDR3 protein, CDR3 DNA. A D gene is named only where the DNA matches it firmly. The size of a clone is reported for some rows only, either as once, few or many, or as a class for expanded clones.

clone size: few
V gene: TRBV5-1
J gene: TRBJ1-6
CDR3 length: 15
D gene: .
CDR3 protein: CASSLRERDNSPLHF
CDR3 DNA: TGCGCCAGCAGCTTGAGGGAGCGAGATAATTCACCCCTCCACTTT

clone size: .
V gene: TRBV11-2
J gene: TRBJ2-4
CDR3 length: 14
D gene: .
CDR3 protein: CASSPLAGKNIQYF
CDR3 DNA: TGTGCCAGCAGCCCATTGGCGGGCAAAAACATTCAGTACTTC

clone size: many
V gene: TRBV6-1
J gene: TRBJ1-1
CDR3 length: 14
D gene: TRBD1
CDR3 protein: CASSPDRVNTEAFF
CDR3 DNA: TGTGCCAGCAGTCCGGACAGGGTAAACACTGAAGCTTTCTTT

clone size: few
V gene: TRBV6-6
J gene: TRBJ1-1
CDR3 length: 12
D gene: .
CDR3 protein: CASRLQATEAFF
CDR3 DNA: TGTGCCAGCAGACTTCAGGCGACTGAAGCTTTCTTT

clone size: many
V gene: TRBV7-2
J gene: TRBJ2-5
CDR3 length: 16
D gene: .
CDR3 protein: CASSSRRLTGLETQYF
CDR3 DNA: TGTGCCAGCAGCAGCAGAAGACTCACAGGCTTAGAGACCCAGTACTTC

clone size: .
V gene: TRBV5-5
J gene: TRBJ2-1
CDR3 length: 14
D gene: TRBD2
CDR3 protein: CASSGLAGADEQFF
CDR3 DNA: TGTGCCAGCAGTGGGCTAGCGGGAGCCGATGAGCAGTTCTTC

clone size: few
V gene: TRBV7-2
J gene: TRBJ2-7
CDR3 length: 17
D gene: TRBD2
CDR3 protein: CASSRTIAGGSSYEQYF
CDR3 DNA: TGTGCCAGCAGCCGGACGATAGCGGGAGGGAGCTCCTACGAGCAGTACTTC

clone size: .
V gene: TRBV7-6
J gene: TRBJ1-2
CDR3 length: 13
D gene: .
CDR3 protein: CASSLAALGGYTF
CDR3 DNA: TGTGCCAGCAGCTTAGCAGCATTGGGTGGCTACACCTTC

clone size: .
V gene: TRBV12-3/TRBV12-4
J gene: TRBJ2-1
CDR3 length: 12
D gene: TRBD2
CDR3 protein: CASGGGVVGQFF
CDR3 DNA: TGTGCCAGCGGGGGAGGGGTGGTAGGGCAGTTCTTC

clone size: few
V gene: TRBV4-1
J gene: TRBJ1-2
CDR3 length: 14
D gene: TRBD1
CDR3 protein: CASSQRTGAPPVFF
CDR3 DNA: TGCGCCAGCAGCCAAAGGACAGGAGCCCCTCCGGTCTTCTTC

clone size: .
V gene: TRBV20-1
J gene: TRBJ2-7
CDR3 length: 13
D gene: TRBD2
CDR3 protein: CSASGAGAYEQYF
CDR3 DNA: TGCAGTGCTAGCGGTGCGGGAGCTTACGAGCAGTACTTC

clone size: .
V gene: TRBV24-1
J gene: TRBJ2-3
CDR3 length: 12
D gene: .
CDR3 protein: CATSDFLDTQYF
CDR3 DNA: TGTGCCACCAGTGATTTCTTAGATACGCAGTATTTT

clone size: .
V gene: TRBV20-1
J gene: TRBJ1-2
CDR3 length: 13
D gene: .
CDR3 protein: CSAGRVANYGYTF
CDR3 DNA: TGCAGTGCGGGAAGAGTAGCTAACTATGGCTACACCTTC

clone size: few
V gene: TRBV12-3/TRBV12-4
J gene: TRBJ2-3
CDR3 length: 15
D gene: TRBD2
CDR3 protein: CASSGNPGLADTQYF
CDR3 DNA: TGTGCCAGCAGTGGAAACCCTGGACTAGCGGATACGCAGTATTTT

clone size: few
V gene: TRBV11-2
J gene: TRBJ1-3
CDR3 length: 14
D gene: .
CDR3 protein: CASSLALAGNTIYF
CDR3 DNA: TGTGCCAGCAGCTTAGCCTTAGCAGGAAACACCATATATTTT

clone size: many
V gene: TRBV7-9
J gene: TRBJ1-1
CDR3 length: 14
D gene: .
CDR3 protein: CASSPRTVNTEAFF
CDR3 DNA: TGTGCCAGCAGCCCCCGGACAGTGAACACTGAAGCTTTCTTT

clone size: .
V gene: TRBV5-1
J gene: TRBJ2-1
CDR3 length: 15
D gene: .
CDR3 protein: CASSSGYSSYNEQFF
CDR3 DNA: TGCGCCAGCAGCTCGGGATATTCCTCCTACAATGAGCAGTTCTTC

clone size: .
V gene: TRBV7-2
J gene: TRBJ1-2
CDR3 length: 14
D gene: .
CDR3 protein: CASSRLGGNYGYTF
CDR3 DNA: TGTGCCAGCAGCCGCTTAGGGGGTAACTATGGCTACACCTTC

clone size: .
V gene: TRBV19
J gene: TRBJ1-5
CDR3 length: 15
D gene: .
CDR3 protein: CASSIARYSNQPQHF
CDR3 DNA: TGTGCCAGTAGTATAGCCAGATATAGCAATCAGCCCCAGCATTTT

clone size: .
V gene: TRBV28
J gene: TRBJ1-2
CDR3 length: 10
D gene: .
CDR3 protein: CATLQYGSTF
CDR3 DNA: TGTGCCACCCTCCAGTATGGCTCGACGTTC

clone size: .
V gene: TRBV2
J gene: TRBJ2-1
CDR3 length: 10
D gene: .
CDR3 protein: CASNRYEQFF
CDR3 DNA: TGTGCCAGCAACCGCTATGAGCAGTTCTTC

clone size: .
V gene: TRBV7-6
J gene: TRBJ1-6
CDR3 length: 14
D gene: .
CDR3 protein: CASTLGHGSSPLHF
CDR3 DNA: TGTGCCAGCACCTTGGGACATGGGAGTTCACCCCTCCACTTT

clone size: .
V gene: TRBV6-2/TRBV6-3
J gene: TRBJ1-1
CDR3 length: 15
D gene: TRBD1
CDR3 protein: CASSRRTGGNTEAFF
CDR3 DNA: TGTGCCAGCAGTCGACGGACAGGGGGTAACACTGAAGCTTTCTTT

clone size: .
V gene: TRBV20-1
J gene: TRBJ2-1
CDR3 length: 15
D gene: TRBD2
CDR3 protein: CSARGTGTSFPEQFF
CDR3 DNA: TGCAGTGCTAGGGGAACCGGGACTAGCTTTCCTGAGCAGTTCTTC

clone size: many
V gene: TRBV12-3/TRBV12-4
J gene: TRBJ1-1
CDR3 length: 14
D gene: .
CDR3 protein: CASTLGDLDTEAFF
CDR3 DNA: TGTGCCAGCACCCTGGGGGATCTTGACACTGAAGCTTTCTTT

clone size: few
V gene: TRBV20-1
J gene: TRBJ2-3
CDR3 length: 11
D gene: .
CDR3 protein: CSAKGADTQYF
CDR3 DNA: TGCAGTGCTAAAGGGGCAGATACGCAGTATTTT

clone size: .
V gene: TRBV7-4
J gene: TRBJ2-4
CDR3 length: 13
D gene: .
CDR3 protein: CASGVGAQNIQYF
CDR3 DNA: TGTGCCAGCGGAGTCGGGGCGCAGAACATTCAGTACTTC

clone size: .
V gene: TRBV12-3/TRBV12-4
J gene: TRBJ2-7
CDR3 length: 14
D gene: .
CDR3 protein: CASTLGQGAYEQYF
CDR3 DNA: TGTGCCAGCACCCTAGGCCAGGGTGCCTACGAGCAGTACTTC

clone size: .
V gene: TRBV7-2
J gene: TRBJ1-5
CDR3 length: 14
D gene: .
CDR3 protein: CASAIKGVDQPQHF
CDR3 DNA: TGTGCCAGCGCGATAAAGGGGGTGGATCAGCCCCAGCATTTT

clone size: .
V gene: TRBV7-3
J gene: TRBJ2-5
CDR3 length: 12
D gene: TRBD1
CDR3 protein: CASSSRQGTQYF
CDR3 DNA: TGTGCCAGCAGCTCCCGACAGGGGACCCAGTACTTC

clone size: .
V gene: TRBV7-9
J gene: TRBJ1-1
CDR3 length: 14
D gene: .
CDR3 protein: CASSPKTSNTEAFF
CDR3 DNA: TGTGCCAGCAGCCCCAAGACATCGAACACTGAAGCTTTCTTT

clone size: few
V gene: TRBV7-2
J gene: TRBJ1-5
CDR3 length: 17
D gene: .
CDR3 protein: CASSLGGGSASNQPQHF
CDR3 DNA: TGTGCCAGCAGCTTAGGAGGGGGTTCTGCCAGCAATCAGCCCCAGCATTTT

clone size: many
V gene: TRBV7-9
J gene: TRBJ2-7
CDR3 length: 15
D gene: .
CDR3 protein: CASSRPRGSNYEQYF
CDR3 DNA: TGTGCCAGCAGCCGACCCCGCGGTAGCAACTACGAGCAGTACTTC

clone size: .
V gene: TRBV18
J gene: TRBJ2-3
CDR3 length: 15
D gene: .
CDR3 protein: CASSRRDGFTDTQYF
CDR3 DNA: TGTGCCAGCTCACGGCGGGACGGTTTCACAGATACGCAGTATTTT

clone size: few
V gene: TRBV5-1
J gene: TRBJ2-5
CDR3 length: 15
D gene: .
CDR3 protein: CASSLGLGEQETQYF
CDR3 DNA: TGCGCCAGCAGCTTGGGGCTTGGGGAACAAGAGACCCAGTACTTC

clone size: .
V gene: TRBV27
J gene: TRBJ2-1
CDR3 length: 15
D gene: .
CDR3 protein: CASSPPMGVGNEQFF
CDR3 DNA: TGTGCCAGCAGCCCACCGATGGGGGTGGGCAATGAGCAGTTCTTC

clone size: .
V gene: TRBV6-6
J gene: TRBJ1-1
CDR3 length: 15
D gene: .
CDR3 protein: CASKDQFLMNTEAFF
CDR3 DNA: TGTGCCAGCAAGGACCAATTTCTCATGAACACTGAAGCTTTCTTT

clone size: few
V gene: TRBV12-5
J gene: TRBJ1-2
CDR3 length: 16
D gene: TRBD1
CDR3 protein: CASGPSDRALARGYTF
CDR3 DNA: TGTGCTAGTGGTCCGAGCGACAGGGCCCTCGCACGCGGCTACACCTTC

clone size: .
V gene: TRBV27
J gene: TRBJ1-4
CDR3 length: 17
D gene: .
CDR3 protein: CASSPTRSGMANEKLFF
CDR3 DNA: TGTGCCAGCAGTCCAACACGCTCAGGGATGGCTAATGAAAAACTGTTTTTT

clone size: few
V gene: TRBV12-3/TRBV12-4
J gene: TRBJ1-5
CDR3 length: 14
D gene: .
CDR3 protein: CASRGGTVNQPQHF
CDR3 DNA: TGTGCCAGCAGGGGAGGGACGGTGAATCAGCCCCAGCATTTT

clone size: few
V gene: TRBV2
J gene: TRBJ2-1
CDR3 length: 13
D gene: TRBD2
CDR3 protein: CASGLAGWNEQFF
CDR3 DNA: TGTGCCAGCGGACTAGCGGGGTGGAATGAGCAGTTCTTC

clone size: .
V gene: TRBV6-2/TRBV6-3
J gene: TRBJ2-3
CDR3 length: 17
D gene: .
CDR3 protein: CASRLIVSRGRADTQYF
CDR3 DNA: TGTGCCAGCAGACTTATCGTTAGCCGGGGGCGGGCAGATACGCAGTATTTT

clone size: .
V gene: TRBV7-2
J gene: TRBJ1-5
CDR3 length: 13
D gene: TRBD1
CDR3 protein: CASSLQGRRPQHF
CDR3 DNA: TGTGCCAGCAGCCTACAGGGGCGGAGGCCCCAGCATTTT

clone size: .
V gene: TRBV12-3/TRBV12-4
J gene: TRBJ2-7
CDR3 length: 13
D gene: .
CDR3 protein: CASSQGSPYEQYF
CDR3 DNA: TGTGCCAGCAGTCAGGGGTCTCCCTACGAGCAGTACTTC

clone size: few
V gene: TRBV4-2
J gene: TRBJ2-3
CDR3 length: 14
D gene: .
CDR3 protein: CASSPGVGADTQYF
CDR3 DNA: TGTGCCAGCAGCCCGGGGGTGGGGGCAGATACGCAGTATTTT

clone size: few
V gene: TRBV18
J gene: TRBJ1-5
CDR3 length: 14
D gene: .
CDR3 protein: CASSPRPDNQPQHF
CDR3 DNA: TGTGCCAGCTCACCAAGGCCCGACAATCAGCCCCAGCATTTT

clone size: few
V gene: TRBV7-6
J gene: TRBJ2-3
CDR3 length: 14
D gene: .
CDR3 protein: CASSRRTDGDTQYF
CDR3 DNA: TGTGCCAGCAGCCGCCGGACTGACGGAGATACGCAGTATTTT

clone size: .
V gene: TRBV28
J gene: TRBJ1-5
CDR3 length: 15
D gene: .
CDR3 protein: CASSTLQRYNQPQHF
CDR3 DNA: TGTGCCAGCAGTACTCTACAGCGTTACAATCAGCCCCAGCATTTT

clone size: .
V gene: TRBV7-2
J gene: TRBJ2-3
CDR3 length: 16
D gene: .
CDR3 protein: CASSSGVGQHTDTQYF
CDR3 DNA: TGTGCCAGCAGCTCCGGGGTGGGACAACACACAGATACGCAGTATTTT

clone size: many
V gene: TRBV7-9
J gene: TRBJ2-7
CDR3 length: 12
D gene: TRBD2
CDR3 protein: CASSRGDYEQYF
CDR3 DNA: TGTGCCAGCAGCCGGGGGGACTACGAGCAGTACTTC

clone size: many
V gene: TRBV11-2
J gene: TRBJ2-3
CDR3 length: 12
D gene: .
CDR3 protein: CASSLQRDTQYF
CDR3 DNA: TGTGCCAGCAGCTTGCAGCGGGATACGCAGTATTTT